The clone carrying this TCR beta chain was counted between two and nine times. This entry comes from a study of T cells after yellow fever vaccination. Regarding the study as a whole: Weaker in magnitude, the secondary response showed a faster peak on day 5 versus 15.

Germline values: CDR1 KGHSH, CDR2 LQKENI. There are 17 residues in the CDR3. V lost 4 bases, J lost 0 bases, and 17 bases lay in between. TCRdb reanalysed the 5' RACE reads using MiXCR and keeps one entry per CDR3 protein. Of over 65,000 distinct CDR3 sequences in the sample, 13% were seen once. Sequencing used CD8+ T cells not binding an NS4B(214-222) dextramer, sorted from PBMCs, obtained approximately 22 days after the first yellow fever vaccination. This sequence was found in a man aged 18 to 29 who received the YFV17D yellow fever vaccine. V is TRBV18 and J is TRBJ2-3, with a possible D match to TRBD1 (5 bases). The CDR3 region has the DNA TGTGCCAGCTCACTAGACCCCGACAGTCCTAGCACAGATACGCAGTATTTT. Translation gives CASSLDPDSPSTDTQYF.